The present T cell receptor (beta chain) was sequenced within a study of beta chain features in type 1 diabetes (dated by TCRdb to the late 2010s). Broadly, across the study: No differences in mean age, gender distribution, total cell number or subset yield were found between patients and healthy donors. A total of about 100 million sorted cells were examined across all samples, and RNA yield correlated strongly with the number of cells per subset. In the study, recently diagnosed type 1 diabetes patients and matched healthy donors were compared on the TCRB repertoires of their sorted circulating CD4+ T cell subsets. Naive and central memory subsets were obtained from all 30 or so donors, but regulatory and stem cell-like memory subsets were isolated from only 8 patients and roughly 8 healthy donors.

Summary of the overall study and its limitations: Shorter templates might have been favored by PCR, but patient and control samples were amplified and corrected together, so both groups would have been affected equally by any skew. Naive, central memory and regulatory TCRB repertoires appeared to be more alike among patients than among healthy donors. Because cDNA was sequenced instead of genomic DNA, highly expressing activated cells could be over-represented, though the groups showed no difference in activation or CD3 levels. At VDJ recombination sites, patients with type 1 diabetes made fewer insertions and deleted more nucleotides, a pattern implying thymic rearrangement abnormalities. Because the HLA sub-analyses included only small numbers of individuals, any influence of HLA type on TCRB rearrangement was left unresolved. In all four CD4+ subsets, TCRB CDR3 length was moderately but significantly shorter in type 1 diabetes patients.

The High Capacity cDNA Reverse Transcription Kit was used to reverse transcribe all of the isolated RNA, meaning that expressed TCRB transcripts were what got sequenced. Deep immunoSEQ sequencing was performed on naive, central memory and regulatory T cell samples, with an average of roughly 4 million total reads per sample. Sorted cells were lysed in RLT buffer, and RNA was extracted using DNase-treated RNeasy Micro or Mini kits according to cell number. Each cell subset was processed separately to prevent cross-contamination, with patient and healthy donor samples processed together. Using the immunoSEQ multiplex PCR, TCRB sequences were amplified from cDNA into 87-bp fragments spanning the CDR3 region. Sequencing of the amplicons was performed on the Illumina HiSeq platform. On the study's bioinformatics: PCR bias was computationally corrected using synthetic template baselines, reads within Hamming distance 2 were collapsed, and singletons that could not be merged were discarded. By aligning reads against IMGT, V, D and J genes, CDR3 length, and insertions or deletions at six rearrangement sites were assigned. Within each subset, clonotype counts were normalized to sorted cell number, after which true diversity and Gini coefficients were computed with the tcR R package. Repertoire sharing was quantified using the overlap coefficient calculated on TCRB nucleotide sequences. As stored in TCRdb, this immuneACCESS dataset retains in-frame rearrangements with V and J assigned. A fraction of the clones does not appear; measured against another copy, unresolved V genes explain less than half of the discrepancy, and the remainder lacks a known reason. The V and J calls and the clone size are those of that table, but D and trimming were determined from the DNA. This sample comprises about 370,000 clones, around a tenth of them detected only once. Roughly 0.6% of the sample is held by the ten biggest clonotypes.

V trim: 5 bases; J trim: 5 bases; unmatched bases: 7. The CDR3 runs 15 residues from the cysteine to the phenylalanine. The DNA shown is the 45-base CDR3, in frame from base 1. From the germline V gene, CDR1 is SGHNT and CDR2 is YENEEA. From each donor, a single peripheral blood sample of 100 to 150 mL on average was drawn into heparinised tubes. Naive, central memory, regulatory and stem cell-like memory CD4+ T cells were sorted on a BD FACSAria II using a panel including CD45RO, CCR7, CD25, CD127, CD95 and CD27. All sorted populations exceeded 95% purity. PBMCs were isolated right away by Lymphoprep density gradient centrifugation and were stained directly, without culture. So that batch effects would be minimized, each experiment stained and sorted samples in pairs, pairing one healthy donor with one patient. In regard to this clone: Its target antigen remains unknown. There are no base qualities to consult, and no much larger clone falls within one base.

The specimen was central memory CD4+ T cells from blood. The chain was built from TRBV11-3 and TRBJ2-2; 8 middle bases align to TRBD1. The TCR originated in a man in his thirties or forties with type 1 diabetes. The DNA reads TGTGCCAGCAGCCTATCAGGGGGCCGAACCGGGGAGCTGTTTTTT. It is translated as CASSLSGGRTGELFF.